The rows below give T cell receptor beta chains drawn from one sample of a study of blood T cell repertoires in COVID-19. The repertoire was sequenced with immunoSEQ multiplex PCR; TCRdb's copy has only in-frame clones and lacks some. The profile shows around 130,000 clones, around 85% of them singletons. Input material: peripheral blood. The receptors were gathered from a human donor in a cohort sampled during active COVID-19. CDR3s include the opening cysteine and the closing phenylalanine or tryptophan. A D gene is named only where the DNA matches it firmly. For some rows the clone size is stated as once, few or many, or as a class when expanded; others skip it.

>TRBD2|TRBV30|TRBJ2-1|.
TGTGCCTGGAGTTGGGCTAGCGGGAGGGTAAATGAGCAGTTCTTC
CAWSWASGRVNEQFF
>.|TRBV2|TRBJ2-5|.
TGTGCCAGCAGGCGGGTAGACTTCCAAGAGACCCAGTACTTC
CASRRVDFQETQYF
>.|TRBV11-2|TRBJ2-1|.
TGTGCCAGCAGCTTAGGGAGGGGCAGAGATGAGCAGTTCTTC
CASSLGRGRDEQFF
>.|TRBV9|TRBJ1-2|.
TGTGCCAGCAGCGTAGCATTTTTGGGAGGAGGCTACACCTTC
CASSVAFLGGGYTF
>TRBD2|TRBV7-2|TRBJ2-1|.
TGTGCCAGCAGCTTAGACAGCGGGAGGGGGACTGAGCAGTTCTTC
CASSLDSGRGTEQFF
>.|TRBV25-1|TRBJ1-1|.
TGTGCCAGCTGTGGGGGGGGAGCTATCACTGAAGCTTTCTTT
CASCGGGAITEAFF
>.|TRBV18|TRBJ1-5|once
TGTGCCAGCTCACCGAGGAATGTTGGGTCTACTCAGCCCCAGCATTTT
CASSPRNVGSTQPQHF
>.|TRBV3-1/TRBV3-2|TRBJ2-3|.
TGTGCCAGCAGCTTCCGCGGTGATACGCAGTATTTT
CASSFRGDTQYF
>TRBD1|TRBV30|TRBJ1-2|.
TGTGCCTGGAGTGCTCCCGGGACAGGATCCGTTGACTATGGCTACACCTTC
CAWSAPGTGSVDYGYTF
>.|TRBV10-3|TRBJ1-5|once
TGTGCCATCAGTGACGAGGATAGCAATCAGCCCCAGCATTTT
CAISDEDSNQPQHF
>TRBD2|TRBV7-7|TRBJ2-3|.
TGTGCTAGCAGCTTAGGACTAGCGGGCACAGATACGCAGTATTTT
CASSLGLAGTDTQYF
>.|TRBV5-6|TRBJ1-1|once
TGTGCCAGCAGCTTGAAGAGGGAAACAGAAGCTTTCTTT
CASSLKRETEAFF
>TRBD1|TRBV10-3|TRBJ2-7|many
TGTGCCAGCAACCCGGGACAGGGGTCCTACGAGCAGTACTTC
CASNPGQGSYEQYF
>.|TRBV7-2|TRBJ1-2|.
TGTGCCAGCAGCTCGCGCTCGCAGGACTATGGCTACACCTTC
CASSSRSQDYGYTF
>TRBD2|TRBV5-1|TRBJ2-1|.
TGCGCCAGCAGCTTACCTAGCGGTGCCTACAATGAGCAGTTCTTC
CASSLPSGAYNEQFF
>.|TRBV12-3/TRBV12-4|TRBJ2-1|.
TGTGCCAGCAGTTTGACCCGCGGTGAGCAGTTCTTC
CASSLTRGEQFF
>.|TRBV12-5|TRBJ2-3|.
TGTGCTAGTGGTGGAGGGGGGGACACAGATACGCAGTATTTT
CASGGGGDTDTQYF
>.|TRBV19|TRBJ1-5|.
TGTGCCAGTAGCCTCCAGGCCTCAGTAATCAATCAGCCCCAGCATTTT
CASSLQASVINQPQHF
>.|TRBV18|TRBJ1-1|few
TGTGCCAGCTCACCTCTAATCCGACTGGGGGGGGATTACACTGAAGCTTTCTTT
CASSPLIRLGGDYTEAFF
>.|TRBV6-5|TRBJ1-6|once
TGTGCCAGCAGTTCTCTCAATTCACCCCTCCACTTT
CASSSLNSPLHF
>TRBD1|TRBV6-5|TRBJ1-5|once
TGTGCCAGCACCCGGGACAGCTTTAGCAATCAGCCCCAGCATTTT
CASTRDSFSNQPQHF
>.|TRBV14|TRBJ1-5|.
TGTGCCAGCAGCCGCGGTGGAGGGAGGGACAATCAGCCCCAGCATTTT
CASSRGGGRDNQPQHF
>.|TRBV2|TRBJ2-3|.
TGTGCCAGCAGGAGCGGAGACACAGATACGCAGTATTTT
CASRSGDTDTQYF
>.|TRBV19|TRBJ1-1|.
TGTGCCAGTAGTATATTAGGGGGGGCTGAAGCTTTCTTT
CASSILGGAEAFF
>TRBD1|TRBV7-2|TRBJ1-2|once
TGTGCCAGCAGCTTTGGACAGGGGGCGCCCTATGGCTACACCTTC
CASSFGQGAPYGYTF
>.|TRBV6-5|TRBJ2-4|.
TGTGCCAGCAGTTACACCCCTTCGGGGAGGGGGAACATTCAGTACTTC
CASSYTPSGRGNIQYF
>TRBD1|TRBV27|TRBJ2-2|.
TGTGCCAGCAGTTTCTATAAATATGGAGAGGGGGCGAGCGGGGAGCTGTTTTTT
CASSFYKYGEGASGELFF
>TRBD2|TRBV11-2|TRBJ2-7|.
TGTGCCAGCAGCTTAGAGGGCGGGGGGGCCTACGAGCAGTACTTC
CASSLEGGGAYEQYF